This T cell receptor (beta chain) was captured by sequencing in a study of blood T cell repertoires in COVID-19. About the research overall: Spain, Italy and the United States supplied samples that represented acute and convalescent COVID-19. T cells, B-cell-depleted T cells, or PBMCs supplied cDNA or gDNA.

In the authors' methods: Estimates of nucleated cell counts were drawn from the amplification of reference gene primers. Repertoires were generated with immunoSEQ multiplex PCR, while TCRdb's copy carries only in-frame clones and drops some. V and J calls and clone size follow that table, whereas D and trimming were derived from the DNA. The data contain roughly 410,000 clones, around 89% of them seen just once; the ten biggest clones take up roughly 1.2%. V shed 4 bases and J 4 bases; nucleotides not matched to a gene: 17. Germline-derived CDR1 and CDR2 are SGHVS and FQNEAQ. The CDR3 has 18 amino acids.

This sequence originates from a man between 40 and 49 years old with acute or convalescent COVID-19. Sequenced material: peripheral blood. The chain recombines TRBV7-8 with TRBJ1-1; 8 positions match TRBD1. CDR3 protein: CASSSERFLRGLGTEAFF. The CDR3, as DNA: TGTGCCAGCAGCTCCGAACGATTCCTCAGGGGGCTGGGCACTGAAGCTTTCTTT.